This T cell receptor (beta chain) was captured in a study of a mutant IDH1 vaccine in newly diagnosed glioma. In the study overall: Treated patients were around 60% male, around 40% female, mean age about 41 years. Every participant had undergone radiotherapy, temozolomide, or both before, and most underwent both. Study-wide results and caveats: The vaccine induced immune responses, and these occurred in roughly 93% of patients. No link was apparently found between pseudoprogression and changes in top peripheral T cell clonotypes.

Sequenced by immunoSEQ multiplex PCR; TCRdb stores in-frame clones only, minus some. The repertoire holds tens of thousands of clones, with around 80% as singletons. Germline V gene data show CDR1 as SGDLS and CDR2 as YYNGEE. This CDR3 is built from 16 residues. The V end lost 1 base, the J end lost 8 bases, and 20 bases lay between the germline ends. Specified time point: baseline, week 1 (first vaccination visit). Noted treatment: pre-vaccination baseline after standard-of-care therapy. Comments on this clone: Its antigen is unknown.

The chain is built from TRBV9 and TRBJ2-3; D assignment may be TRBD1 or TRBD2 (5 bases each). The starting material was PBMCs, obtained from a glioma patient treated with radiotherapy, temozolomide or both. The source is a woman in her thirties or forties with glioma. The CDR3: CASSVWAGGRDATQYF. The DNA for the CDR3 is TGTGCCAGCAGCGTATGGGCAGGAGGAAGGGACGCTACGCAGTATTTT.